This T cell receptor beta chain comes out of a study of blood T cells in healthy people across ages. This CDR3 has 15 amino acids. Trimming pared 5 bases from V and 2 bases from J, leaving 15 bases between. Per germline, CDR1 SEHNR and CDR2 FQNEAQ (reference sequence). A sample-barcoded 5' primer and a J-beta primer mix were used in a second PCR of about 6 to 11 cycles. TCRdb re-called the 5' RACE reads through MiXCR, storing one row per CDR3 protein. The table lists over 1,300,000 distinct CDR3 sequences, approximately 59% of them singletons. This clonotype came up a few times. PBMCs numbering at least 6.5 million were isolated per sample.

Specimen: blood. The chain carries TRBV7-9 and TRBJ2-5; D is possibly TRBD1 (5 bases). The clonotype comes from a man between 18 and 35 years old in good health. In DNA, the CDR3 is TGTGCCAGCAGCCGCGCCCAGACAGTTCAAGAGACCCAGTACTTC. It is translated as CASSRAQTVQETQYF.